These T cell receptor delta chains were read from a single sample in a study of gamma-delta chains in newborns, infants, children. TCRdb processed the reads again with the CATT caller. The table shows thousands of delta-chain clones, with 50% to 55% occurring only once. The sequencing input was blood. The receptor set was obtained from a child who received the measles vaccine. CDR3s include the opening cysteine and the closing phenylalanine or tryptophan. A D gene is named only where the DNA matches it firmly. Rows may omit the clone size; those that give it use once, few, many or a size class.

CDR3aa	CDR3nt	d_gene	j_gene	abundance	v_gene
CAFRPPRFNTDKLIF	TGTGCCTTTCGACCCCCCCGGTTCAACACCGATAAACTCATCTTT	-	TRDJ1	medium-sized	TRDV3
CALGEPNLDLGGWTDKLIF	TGTGCTCTTGGGGAGCCGAACTTAGACCTGGGGGGGTGGACCGATAAACTCATCTTT	TRDD3	TRDJ1	few	TRDV1
CALGERSFPLGDTLEYTDKLIF	TGTGCTCTTGGGGAACGGTCCTTCCCACTGGGGGATACGCTCGAATACACCGATAAACTCATCTTT	TRDD3	TRDJ1	-	TRDV1
CACDTGGFSSWDTRQMFF	TGTGCCTGTGACACTGGGGGATTCAGCTCCTGGGACACCCGACAGATGTTTTTC	TRDD3	TRDJ3	large	TRDV2
CACDTLVLGGTDKLIF	TGTGCCTGTGACACACTGGTACTGGGGGGCACCGATAAACTCATCTTT	TRDD3	TRDJ1	medium-sized	TRDV2
CACDTLSRGDKLIF	TGTGCCTGTGACACTCTCTCCCGGGGGGATAAACTCATCTTT	-	TRDJ1	once	TRDV2
CACDTLGDTPWDTRQMFF	TGTGCCTGTGACACTCTGGGGGATACGCCCTGGGACACCCGACAGATGTTTTTC	TRDD3	TRDJ3	-	TRDV2
CALGERPRLPSHRTGESYTDKLIF	TGTGCTCTTGGGGAACGTCCGAGATTGCCTTCTCACCGTACTGGGGAATCGTACACCGATAAACTCATCTTT	TRDD3	TRDJ1	few	TRDV1
CALGERLRAEAQLFF	TGTGCTCTTGGGGAACGGCTGAGGGCTGAGGCACAACTCTTCTTT	-	TRDJ2	-	TRDV1
CALGDWGFGDTDKLIF	TGTGCTCTTGGTGACTGGGGTTTCGGGGACACCGATAAACTCATCTTT	TRDD3	TRDJ1	medium-sized	TRDV1
CALGELTYALSGGYTDKLIF	TGTGCTCTTGGGGAACTGACCTACGCCCTCTCTGGGGGATACACCGATAAACTCATCTTT	TRDD3	TRDJ1	few	TRDV1
CACDTLGGDTQYTDKLIF	TGTGCCTGTGACACCCTTGGAGGGGATACGCAGTACACCGATAAACTCATCTTT	TRDD3	TRDJ1	-	TRDV2
CSVLLCSKRLLGDTDKLIF	-	-	TRDJ1	-	TRAV29/DV5
CACDTLLGERGTDKLIF	TGTGCCTGTGACACGCTCTTGGGGGAACGTGGGACCGATAAACTCATCTTT	TRDD3	TRDJ1	few	TRDV2
CACDRLGPWSGSRYTDKLIF	TGTGCCTGTGATCGTCTGGGGCCCTGGAGCGGTAGTAGGTACACCGATAAACTCATCTTT	-	TRDJ1	large	TRDV2
CALGELHRGIRGAYTDKLIF	TGTGCTCTTGGGGAACTTCACCGAGGAATCAGGGGGGCCTACACCGATAAACTCATCTTT	-	TRDJ1	-	TRDV1
CARDTAFHSTGGYGGKLIF	TGTGCCCGTGACACTGCCTTCCACAGTACTGGGGGATACGGCGGTAAACTCATCTTT	TRDD3	TRDJ1	once	TRDV2
CACDSITGGELIF	TGTGCCTGTGACTCCATTACTGGGGGGGAGCTCATCTTT	TRDD3	TRDJ1	medium-sized	TRDV2
CACDKLGDTSWDTRQMFF	TGTGCCTGTGACAAACTGGGGGATACCTCCTGGGACACCCGACAGATGTTTTTC	TRDD3	TRDJ3	-	TRDV2
CALGELRVRLFGDADKLIF	TGTGCTCTTGGGGAACTGAGGGTACGGTTATTTGGGGACGCCGATAAACTCATCTTT	-	TRDJ1	-	TRDV1
CACDTASTKTDKLIF	TGTGCCTGTGACACCGCGTCTACGAAAACCGATAAACTCATCTTT	-	TRDJ1	medium-sized	TRDV2
CACDTLGGASALIF	TGTGCCTGTGACACTCTAGGCGGGGCTTCTGCACTCATCTTT	-	TRDJ1	-	TRDV2
CALGGSWGYWGIDPYTDKLIF	TGTGCTCTTGGGGGGTCCTGGGGATACTGGGGGATAGATCCGTACACCGATAAACTCATCTTT	TRDD3	TRDJ1	-	TRDV1
CALGEGRILLISTGGYDKLIF	TGTGCTCTTGGGGAAGGACGAATTCTATTAATTAGTACTGGGGGATACGATAAACTCATCTTT	TRDD3	TRDJ1	-	TRDV1
CACDILGDDSWDTRQMFF	TGTGCCTGTGACATACTGGGGGACGACTCCTGGGACACCCGACAGATGTTTTTC	TRDD3	TRDJ3	few	TRDV2
CALGELRPYTGTGGDFTDKLIF	TGTGCTCTTGGGGAACTTCGTCCCTACACGGGTACTGGGGGAGACTTCACCGATAAACTCATCTTT	TRDD3	TRDJ1	few	TRDV1
CACDTVLGDTRTVGDTRQMFF	TGTGCCTGTGACACCGTACTGGGGGATACGCGAACAGTAGGGGACACCCGACAGATGTTTTTC	TRDD3	TRDJ3	-	TRDV2
CAHGELLGWGYTNKLIF	TGTGCTCATGGGGAACTCCTGGGCTGGGGATACACCAATAAACTCATCTTT	TRDD3	TRDJ1	-	TRDV1
CACDTVLVLGDTQGTDKLIF	TGTGCCTGTGACACCGTCCTTGTACTGGGGGATACCCAGGGCACCGATAAACTCATCTTT	TRDD3	TRDJ1	-	TRDV2
CACDTFWGIPSSWDTRQMFF	TGTGCCTGTGACACCTTTTGGGGGATTCCGAGCTCCTGGGACACCCGACAGATGTTTTTC	TRDD3	TRDJ3	few	TRDV2
CACDTVDRGIRADKLIF	TGTGCCTGTGACACCGTGGACCGGGGGATACGCGCCGATAAACTCATCTTT	TRDD3	TRDJ1	-	TRDV2
CACDAYWGISSWDTRQMFF	TGTGCCTGTGACGCGTACTGGGGGATAAGCTCCTGGGACACCCGACAGATGTTTTTC	TRDD3	TRDJ3	-	TRDV2
CALGEVTDWGIRPLYTDKLIF	TGTGCTCTTGGGGAAGTTACGGACTGGGGGATACGGCCCCTGTACACCGATAAACTCATCTTT	TRDD3	TRDJ1	medium-sized	TRDV1
CACDTVWPGGGGYASYNTDKLIF	TGTGCCTGTGACACGGTATGGCCCGGAGGTGGGGGATACGCGTCCTACAACACCGATAAACTCATCTTT	TRDD3	TRDJ1	-	TRDV2
CALGEGGYVDDKLIF	TGTGCTCTTGGGGAGGGTGGATACGTGGACGATAAACTCATCTTT	TRDD3	TRDJ1	few	TRDV1
CACGSVLGDTGSWDTRQMFF	TGTGCCTGTGGCTCCGTACTGGGGGATACAGGTTCCTGGGACACCCGACAGATGTTTTTC	TRDD3	TRDJ3	-	TRDV2
CACDTMGDFADKLIF	TGTGCCTGTGACACAATGGGGGATTTCGCCGATAAACTCATCTTT	TRDD3	TRDJ1	medium-sized	TRDV2
CACDTLLGDNWDTRQMFF	TGTGCCTGTGACACTCTACTGGGGGATAACTGGGACACCCGACAGATGTTCTTC	TRDD3	TRDJ3	-	TRDV2
CACDLLGDHDTDKLIF	TGTGCCTGTGATTTACTGGGGGATCATGACACCGATAAACTCATCTTT	TRDD3	TRDJ1	few	TRDV2
CARDTRSLGVYTDKLIF	TGTGCCCGTGACACCCGGTCGCTGGGGGTTTACACCGATAAACTCATCTTT	TRDD3	TRDJ1	few	TRDV2